The entry below gives a single TCR beta chain sequence along with its context. Its antigen is unknown. CDR3 length: 16 residues. The germline CDR1 and CDR2 sequences are SGDLS and YYNGEE. V lost 10 bases to trimming and J lost 3 bases, with 25 bases between them. TCRdb ran MiXCR on the reads and lists one entry per CDR3 protein. This sample has around 440,000 distinct CDR3 sequences; around 11% occur once, and the top ten carry roughly a tenth. The data originate from a study of T cell repertoires in cytomegalovirus infection. Overall study results and limits: CMV-specific HLA-C-restricted TCR beta clonotypes dominated the ex vivo response. The cumulative frequency of public TCR beta families identified carriers of CMV plus the relevant HLA.

The sequence came from a human donor in good health (CMV status not recorded). Some clones in this sample may be carry-over from other donors' samples. The chain links TRBV9 to TRBJ1-1, with a weak D call TRBD1 (6 bases). The sequenced sample was PBMCs. CDR3 loop: CAGTRGSPLSYTEAFF. The CDR3 DNA sequence: TGTGCCGGCACCAGGGGCAGCCCCCTTTCTTACACTGAAGCTTTCTTT.